This T cell receptor beta chain emerged from a study of T cells after yellow fever vaccination. Whole-study results and caveats: Post-booster repertoires again held most primary-vaccination clones (about 96% CD4, 80% to 90% CD8). A weaker secondary response peaked on day 5, the primary on day 15.

In its sample, this clonotype was seen a few times. Its antigen is undetermined. Germline lookup yields CDR1 SQVTM and CDR2 ANQGSEA. This CDR3 is built from 13 residues. J gave up 6 bases and V 2 bases, and 3 bases lay outside the gene matches. A 5'RACE template-switching step, the method used to make TCR cDNA, added a universal primer site and UMIs. MiXCR, run by TCRdb on the 5' RACE reads, gives a single entry per CDR3 protein. The data contain under 300,000 distinct CDR3 sequences, under 15% of them singletons. The V and J genes are TRBV29-1 and TRBJ2-3, with TRBD1 identical over 9 bases. This receptor was obtained from a man aged 25 to 40 who received the YFV17D yellow fever vaccine. Sample: CD4+ T cells sorted from PBMCs, taken 45 days after the yellow fever booster vaccination. The CDR3 bases are TGCAGCGTTGAATACAGGGGGCGGGATACGCAGTATTTT. As protein: CSVEYRGRDTQYF.